This TCR beta chain was sequenced in a study of blood T cell repertoires in COVID-19. Assay: immunoSEQ multiplex PCR; the TCRdb copy retains only in-frame clones and omits some. The table has more than 150,000 clones, approximately 80% seen once. Cohort allocation depended upon clinical history that participants reported. This receptor was obtained from a middle-aged man who had recovered from COVID-19. Input material: PBMCs or T cells enriched from blood (not recorded which).

The CDR3 protein is CASSLAGVGSSYNEQFF. The CDR3 DNA reads as TGTGCCAGCAGCTTAGCGGGCGTGGGGAGCTCCTACAATGAGCAGTTCTTC. The J gene is TRBJ2-1, the V gene TRBV7-2, with D tentatively TRBD2 (5 bases). CDR1 SGHTA and CDR2 FQGNSA come from the germline V gene. Trimming pared 0 bases from V and 0 bases from J, leaving 12 bases between. This CDR3 has 17 residues. The entire variable domain, with the rest obtained from reference TRBV7-2 and TRBJ2-1, is as follows: GAGVSQSPSNKVTEKGKDVELRCDPISGHTALYWYRQSLGQGLEFLIYFQGNSAPDKSGLPSDRFSAERTGGSVSTLTIQRTQQEDSAVYLCASSLAGVGSSYNEQFFGPGTRLTVL.